A selection of T cell receptor beta chains follows, all from one sample in a study of T cell responses to AZD1222 COVID-19 vaccine. Some clones are missing from TCRdb's copy, which holds only in-frame ones; the method was immunoSEQ multiplex PCR. Of approximately 150,000 clones in the sample, more than 85% are singletons; the top ten hold 1% to 1.5%. The source was peripheral blood, collected 28 days after the second AZD1222 dose. The receptor source for this set is an adult who received the AZD1222 COVID-19 vaccine. CDR3s include the opening cysteine and the closing phenylalanine or tryptophan. Each record gives: V gene, J gene, D gene, CDR3 DNA, CDR3 protein. D genes are given only for firm matches.

TRBV2,TRBJ2-4,TRBD1,TGTGCCAGCCAGGGACAGGGCTCGGCCAAAAACATTCAGTACTTC,CASQGQGSAKNIQYF
TRBV2,TRBJ1-5,TRBD1,TGTGCCAGCAAAGGGACAGGGGATCAGCCCCAGCATTTT,CASKGTGDQPQHF
TRBV27,TRBJ1-2,NA,TGTGCCAGCAGTTTAGCCCAGGGGTATGGCTACACCTTC,CASSLAQGYGYTF
TRBV5-1,TRBJ2-7,TRBD2,TGCGCCAGCAGCATTTCCGGGACTAGCGGCTACGAGCAGTACTTC,CASSISGTSGYEQYF
TRBV5-6,TRBJ1-1,NA,TGTGCCAGCAGCTTGTTCACAGGAAGAACTGAAGCTTTCTTT,CASSLFTGRTEAFF
TRBV4-2,TRBJ1-1,TRBD1,TGTGCCAGCAGCCGGGATGGGACAGATAACACTGAAGCTTTCTTT,CASSRDGTDNTEAFF
TRBV7-9,TRBJ1-3,TRBD1,TGTGCCAGCAGGAACCGGGACAGGGGGGAGAATTTCTCTGGAAACACCATATATTTT,CASRNRDRGENFSGNTIYF
TRBV10-1,TRBJ2-3,NA,TGCGCCAGCAGTGAGTCTCAGGGCCGGATCGATACGCAGTATTTT,CASSESQGRIDTQYF
TRBV11-2,TRBJ2-7,NA,TGTGCCAGCAGCTTAGAAATGCAGGGGTTCTCCTACGAGCAGTACTTC,CASSLEMQGFSYEQYF
TRBV27,TRBJ2-7,NA,TGTGCCAGCAGTCCCCAGTACTTTCTTAACAGACGTCCAATCTCCTACGAGCAGTACTTC,CASSPQYFLNRRPISYEQYF